This T cell receptor (beta chain) was identified in a study of cytomegalovirus exposure and HLA in healthy donors. In the PCR, 60 Vbeta and 13 Jbeta primers were used. This table comes from immunoSEQ multiplex PCR, and its TCRdb copy is limited to in-frame clones, with some not included. The repertoire consists of approximately 44,000 clones, with about 72% occurring once and the leading ten covering more than 1.3%. Germline CDR1 is SGHTA and CDR2 is FQGNSA. V was clipped by 5 bases and J by 6 bases, with 16 bases between them. CDR3 length equals 14 residues. This sequence joins TRBV7-2 and TRBJ2-5, with D possibly being TRBD1 (5 bases). This clonotype originated in a man aged 25 to 40 in good health and CMV-seronegative. Sequencing was performed on PBMCs. The CDR3 coding sequence is TGTGCCAGCAGCCCAGGGTCAGGTCGGCAGACCCAGTACTTC. Protein: CASSPGSGRQTQYF. Full variable domain (rest looked up from reference TRBV7-2 and TRBJ2-5): GAGVSQSPSNKVTEKGKDVELRCDPISGHTALYWYRQSLGQGLEFLIYFQGNSAPDKSGLPSDRFSAERTGGSVSTLTIQRTQQEDSAVYLCASSPGSGRQTQYFGPGTRLLVL.